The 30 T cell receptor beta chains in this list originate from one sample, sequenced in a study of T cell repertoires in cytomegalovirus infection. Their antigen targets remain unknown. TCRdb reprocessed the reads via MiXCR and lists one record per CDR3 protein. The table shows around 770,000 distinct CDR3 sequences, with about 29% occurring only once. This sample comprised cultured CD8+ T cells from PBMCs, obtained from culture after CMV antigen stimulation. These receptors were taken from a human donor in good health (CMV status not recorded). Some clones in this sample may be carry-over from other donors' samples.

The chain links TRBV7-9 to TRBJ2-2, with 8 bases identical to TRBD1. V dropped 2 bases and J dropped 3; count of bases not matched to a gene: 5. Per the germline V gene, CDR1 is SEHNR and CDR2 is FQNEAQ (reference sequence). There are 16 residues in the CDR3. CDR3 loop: CASSLLDRVYTGELFF. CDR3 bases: TGTGCCAGCAGCTTATTGGACAGGGTTTACACCGGGGAGCTGTTTTTT. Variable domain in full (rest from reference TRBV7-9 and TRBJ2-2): DTGVSQNPRHKITKRGQNVTFRCDPISEHNRLYWYRQTLGQGPEFLTYFQNEAQLEKSRLLSDRFSAERPKGSFSTLEIQRTEQGDSAMYLCASSLLDRVYTGELFFGEGSRLTVL.

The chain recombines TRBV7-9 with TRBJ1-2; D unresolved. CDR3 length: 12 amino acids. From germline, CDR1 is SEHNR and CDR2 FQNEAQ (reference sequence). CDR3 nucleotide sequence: TGTGCAGAGAGGGTAACTAACTATGGCTACACCTTC. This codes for CAERVTNYGYTF. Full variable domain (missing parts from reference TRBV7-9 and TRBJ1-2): DTGVSQNPRHKITKRGQNVTFRCDPISEHNRLYWYRQTLGQGPEFLTYFQNEAQLEKSRLLSDRFSAERPKGSFSTLEIQRTEQGDSAMYLCAERVTNYGYTFGSGTRLTVV.

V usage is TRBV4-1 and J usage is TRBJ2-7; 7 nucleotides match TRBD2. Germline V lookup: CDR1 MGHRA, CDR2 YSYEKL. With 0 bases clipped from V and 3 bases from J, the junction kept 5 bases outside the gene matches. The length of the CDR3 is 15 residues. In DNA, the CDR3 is TGCGCCAGCAGCCAAGATTTGCCTAGCGGCTACGAGCAGTACTTC. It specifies CASSQDLPSGYEQYF.

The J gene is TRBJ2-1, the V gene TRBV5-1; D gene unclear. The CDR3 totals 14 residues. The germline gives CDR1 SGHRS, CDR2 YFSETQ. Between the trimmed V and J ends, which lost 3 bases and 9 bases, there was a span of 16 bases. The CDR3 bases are TGCGCCAGCAGCTCGCACCGGGCTTTGCTTGAGCAGTTCTTC. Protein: CASSSHRALLEQFF.

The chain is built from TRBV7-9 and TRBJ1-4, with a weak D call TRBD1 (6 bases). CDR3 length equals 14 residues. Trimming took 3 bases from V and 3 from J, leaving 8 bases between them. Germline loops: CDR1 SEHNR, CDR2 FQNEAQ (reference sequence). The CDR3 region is CASSFRGSNEKLFF. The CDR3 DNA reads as TGTGCCAGCAGCTTCAGGGGCTCTAATGAAAAACTGTTTTTT. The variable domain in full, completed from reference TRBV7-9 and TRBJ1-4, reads DTGVSQNPRHKITKRGQNVTFRCDPISEHNRLYWYRQTLGQGPEFLTYFQNEAQLEKSRLLSDRFSAERPKGSFSTLEIQRTEQGDSAMYLCASSFRGSNEKLFFGSGTQLSVL.

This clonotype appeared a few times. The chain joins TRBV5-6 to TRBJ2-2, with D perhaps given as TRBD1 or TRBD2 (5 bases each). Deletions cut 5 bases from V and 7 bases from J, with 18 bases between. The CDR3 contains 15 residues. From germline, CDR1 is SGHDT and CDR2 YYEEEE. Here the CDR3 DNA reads TGTGCCAGCAGTTCCGGGACCGCAGCGTACGGGGAGCTGTTTTTT. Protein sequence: CASSSGTAAYGELFF.

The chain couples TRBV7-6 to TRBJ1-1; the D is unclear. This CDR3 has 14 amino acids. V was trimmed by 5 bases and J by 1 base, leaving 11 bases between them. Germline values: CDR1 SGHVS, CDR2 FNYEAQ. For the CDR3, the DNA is TGTGCCAGCAGCGCGTGGAGTTCGAACACTGAAGCTTTCTTT. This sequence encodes CASSAWSSNTEAFF.

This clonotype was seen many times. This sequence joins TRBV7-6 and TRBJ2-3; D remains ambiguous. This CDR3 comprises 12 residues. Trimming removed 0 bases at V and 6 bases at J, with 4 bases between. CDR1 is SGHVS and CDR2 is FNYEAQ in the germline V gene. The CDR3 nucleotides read TGTGCCAGCAGCTTAGCGGATGATACGCAGTATTTT. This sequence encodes CASSLADDTQYF.

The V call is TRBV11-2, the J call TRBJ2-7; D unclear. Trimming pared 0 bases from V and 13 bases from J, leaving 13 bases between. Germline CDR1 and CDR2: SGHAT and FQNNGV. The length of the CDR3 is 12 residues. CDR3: CASSLDLSQFYV. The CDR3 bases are TGTGCCAGCAGCTTAGATCTATCACAGTTCTACGTC.

The CDR3 loop is CSARASGGDFEQFF. The CDR3 bases are TGCAGTGCTAGAGCTAGCGGGGGAGACTTCGAGCAGTTCTTC. The chain links TRBV20-1 to TRBJ2-1, with 10 bases lining up with TRBD2. Germline values: CDR1 DFQATT, CDR2 SNEGSKA (reference sequence). The V gene end was trimmed by 1 base and the J gene end by 10 bases; junction bases not matched to a gene: 7. The CDR3 is 14 residues long.

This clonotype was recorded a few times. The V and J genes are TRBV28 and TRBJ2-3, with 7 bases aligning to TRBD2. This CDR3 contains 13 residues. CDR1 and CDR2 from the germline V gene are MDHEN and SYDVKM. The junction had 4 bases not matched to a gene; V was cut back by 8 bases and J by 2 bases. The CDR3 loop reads CASGGGVTDTQYF. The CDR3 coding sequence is TGTGCCAGCGGGGGGGGGGTCACAGATACGCAGTATTTT.

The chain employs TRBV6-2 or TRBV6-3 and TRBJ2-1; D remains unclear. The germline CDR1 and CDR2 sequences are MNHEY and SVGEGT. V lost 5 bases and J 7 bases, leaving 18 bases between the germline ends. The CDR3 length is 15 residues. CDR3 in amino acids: CASSVGPFDVNEQFF. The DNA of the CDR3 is TGTGCCAGCAGTGTCGGGCCCTTTGACGTGAATGAGCAGTTCTTC.

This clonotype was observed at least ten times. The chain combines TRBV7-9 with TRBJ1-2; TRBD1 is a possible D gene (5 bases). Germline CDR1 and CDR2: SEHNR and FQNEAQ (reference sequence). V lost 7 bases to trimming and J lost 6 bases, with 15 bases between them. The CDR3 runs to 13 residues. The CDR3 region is CASMGGTFDGYTF. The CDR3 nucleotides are TGTGCCAGCATGGGGGGGACCTTCGATGGCTACACCTTC.

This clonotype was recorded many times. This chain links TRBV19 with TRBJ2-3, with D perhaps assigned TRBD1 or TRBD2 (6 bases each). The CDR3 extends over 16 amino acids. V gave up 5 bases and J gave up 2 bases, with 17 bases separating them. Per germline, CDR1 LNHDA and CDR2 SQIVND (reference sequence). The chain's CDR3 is CASSRRTGANTDTQYF. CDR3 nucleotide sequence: TGTGCCAGTAGTCGTCGGACGGGGGCCAACACAGATACGCAGTATTTT.

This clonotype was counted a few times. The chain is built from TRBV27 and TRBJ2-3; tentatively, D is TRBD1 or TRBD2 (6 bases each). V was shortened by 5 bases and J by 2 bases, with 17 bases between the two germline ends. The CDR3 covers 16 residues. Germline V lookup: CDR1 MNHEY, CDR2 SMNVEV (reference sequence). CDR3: CASSPGAKDYTDTQYF. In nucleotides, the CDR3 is TGTGCCAGCAGTCCGGGGGCAAAGGACTACACAGATACGCAGTATTTT.

The DNA of the CDR3 is TGTGCCAGCAGCCCGATGGGGCCACGATCCATCAGCATTCAGTACTTC. Amino acids: CASSPMGPRSISIQYF. The rearrangement links TRBV5-5 to TRBJ2-4, with D perhaps TRBD1 (5 bases). The germline CDR1 and CDR2 sequences are SGHKS and YYEKEE (reference sequence). V lost 4 bases to trimming and J lost 9 bases, with 23 bases between them. This CDR3 is built from 16 residues.

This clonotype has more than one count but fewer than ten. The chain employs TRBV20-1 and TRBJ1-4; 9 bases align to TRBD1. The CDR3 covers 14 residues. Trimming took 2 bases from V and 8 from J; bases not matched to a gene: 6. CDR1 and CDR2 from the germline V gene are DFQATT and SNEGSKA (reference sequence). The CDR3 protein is CSARRDRVDEKLFF. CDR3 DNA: TGCAGTGCTAGACGGGACAGGGTCGACGAAAAACTGTTTTTT.

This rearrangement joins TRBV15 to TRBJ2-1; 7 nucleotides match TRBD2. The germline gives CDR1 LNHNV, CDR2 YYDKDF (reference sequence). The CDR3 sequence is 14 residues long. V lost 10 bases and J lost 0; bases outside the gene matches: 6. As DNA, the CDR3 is TGTGCCATTGAGCGGGGATACTCCTACAATGAGCAGTTCTTC. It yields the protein CAIERGYSYNEQFF.

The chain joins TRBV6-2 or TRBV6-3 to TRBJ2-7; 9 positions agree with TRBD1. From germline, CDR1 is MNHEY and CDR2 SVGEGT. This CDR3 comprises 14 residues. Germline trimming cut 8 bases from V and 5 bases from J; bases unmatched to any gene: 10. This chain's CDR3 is CASPVGTGSHEQYV. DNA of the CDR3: TGTGCCAGCCCCGTGGGGACAGGGTCCCACGAGCAGTACGTC.

CDR3 protein: CASRVVAINSPLHF. Here the CDR3 DNA reads TGTGCCAGCAGGGTGGTAGCAATTAATTCACCCCTCCACTTT. This chain joins TRBV28 and TRBJ1-6; D remains unclear. The CDR3 is 14 amino acids. With 6 bases removed from V and 6 bases from J, the gap between germline ends came to 12 bases. The germline gives CDR1 MDHEN, CDR2 SYDVKM.

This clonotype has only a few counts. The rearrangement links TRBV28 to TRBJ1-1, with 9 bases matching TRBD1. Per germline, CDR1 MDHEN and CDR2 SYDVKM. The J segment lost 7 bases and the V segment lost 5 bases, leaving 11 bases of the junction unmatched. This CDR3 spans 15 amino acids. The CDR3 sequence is CASSHAAGTGFEAFF. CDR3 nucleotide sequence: TGTGCCAGCAGTCACGCTGCTGGGACAGGGTTTGAAGCTTTCTTT.

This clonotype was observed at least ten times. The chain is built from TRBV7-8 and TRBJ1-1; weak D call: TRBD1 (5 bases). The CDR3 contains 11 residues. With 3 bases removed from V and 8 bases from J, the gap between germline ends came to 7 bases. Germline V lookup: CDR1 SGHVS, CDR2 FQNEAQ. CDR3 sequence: CASSLGVEAFF. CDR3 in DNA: TGTGCCAGCAGCTTGGGGGTCGAAGCTTTCTTT.

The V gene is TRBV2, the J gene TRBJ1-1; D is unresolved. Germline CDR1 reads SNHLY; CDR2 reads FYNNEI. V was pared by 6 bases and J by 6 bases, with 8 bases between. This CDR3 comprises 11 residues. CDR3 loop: CASRGRAEAFF. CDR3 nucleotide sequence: TGTGCCAGCAGAGGGAGAGCTGAAGCTTTCTTT. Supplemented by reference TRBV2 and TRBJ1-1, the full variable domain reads EPEVTQTPSHQVTQMGQEVILRCVPISNHLYFYWYRQILGQKVEFLVSFYNNEISEKSEIFDDQFSVERPDGSNFTLKIRSTKLEDSAMYFCASRGRAEAFFGQGTRLTVV.

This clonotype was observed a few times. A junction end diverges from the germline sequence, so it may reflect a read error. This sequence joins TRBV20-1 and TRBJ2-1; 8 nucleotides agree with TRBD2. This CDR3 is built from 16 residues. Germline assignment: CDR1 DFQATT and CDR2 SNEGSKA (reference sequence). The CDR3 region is CSARAPGLGSYNEQFF. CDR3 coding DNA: TGCAGTGCCAGAGCTCCGGGACTAGGCTCCTACAATGAGCAGTTCTTC.

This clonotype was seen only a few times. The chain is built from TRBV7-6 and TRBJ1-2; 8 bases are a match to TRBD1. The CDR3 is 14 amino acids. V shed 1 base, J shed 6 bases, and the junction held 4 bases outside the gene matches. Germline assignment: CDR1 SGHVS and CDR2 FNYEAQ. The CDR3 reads CASSLVQGDNGYTF. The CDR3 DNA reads TGTGCCAGCAGCTTAGTACAGGGGGACAATGGCTACACCTTC.

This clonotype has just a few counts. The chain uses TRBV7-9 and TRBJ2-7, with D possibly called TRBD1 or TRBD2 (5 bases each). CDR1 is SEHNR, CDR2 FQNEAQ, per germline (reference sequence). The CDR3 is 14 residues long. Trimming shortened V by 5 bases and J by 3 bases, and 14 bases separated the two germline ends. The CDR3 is CASSPGTDGYEQYF. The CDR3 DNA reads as TGTGCCAGCAGCCCCGGGACCGACGGCTACGAGCAGTACTTC.

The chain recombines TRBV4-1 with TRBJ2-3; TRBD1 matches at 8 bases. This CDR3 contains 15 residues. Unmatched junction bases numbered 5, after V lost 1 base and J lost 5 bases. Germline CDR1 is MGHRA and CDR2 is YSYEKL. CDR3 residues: CASSQGTGTGDTQYF. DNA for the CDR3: TGCGCCAGCAGCCAAGGGACAGGGACCGGAGATACGCAGTATTTT.

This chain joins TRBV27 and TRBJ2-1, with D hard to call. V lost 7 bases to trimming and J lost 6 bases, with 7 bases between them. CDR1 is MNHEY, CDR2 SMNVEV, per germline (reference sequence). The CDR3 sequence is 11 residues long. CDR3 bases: TGTGCCAGCACCTTTGCCAATGAGCAGTTCTTC. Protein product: CASTFANEQFF.

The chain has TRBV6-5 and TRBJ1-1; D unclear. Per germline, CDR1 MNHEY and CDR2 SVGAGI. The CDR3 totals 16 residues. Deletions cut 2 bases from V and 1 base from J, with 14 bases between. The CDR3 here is CASSYEAQSWNTEAFF. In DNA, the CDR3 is TGTGCCAGCAGTTACGAAGCCCAAAGCTGGAACACTGAAGCTTTCTTT.

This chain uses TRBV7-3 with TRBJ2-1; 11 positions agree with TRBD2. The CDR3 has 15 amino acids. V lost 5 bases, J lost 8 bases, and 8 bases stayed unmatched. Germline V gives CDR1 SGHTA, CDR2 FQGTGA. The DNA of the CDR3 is TGTGCCAGCAGCGCTACCGGGACTAGCGGCGATGAGCAGTTCTTC. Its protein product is CASSATGTSGDEQFF.